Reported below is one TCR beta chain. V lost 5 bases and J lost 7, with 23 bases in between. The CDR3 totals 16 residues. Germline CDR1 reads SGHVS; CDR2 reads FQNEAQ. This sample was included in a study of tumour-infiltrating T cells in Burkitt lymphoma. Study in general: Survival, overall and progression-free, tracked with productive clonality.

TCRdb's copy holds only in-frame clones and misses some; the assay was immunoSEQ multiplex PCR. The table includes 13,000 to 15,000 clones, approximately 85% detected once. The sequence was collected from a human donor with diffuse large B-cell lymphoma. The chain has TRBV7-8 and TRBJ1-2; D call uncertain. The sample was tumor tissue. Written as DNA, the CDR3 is TGTGCCAGCAGCCTCATCTCCCCAGGATTCGACGGTGGCTACACCTTC. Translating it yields CASSLISPGFDGGYTF.